This record covers a single TCR beta chain. This record comes from a study of blood T cell repertoires in COVID-19. Background on the study: The cDNA or gDNA used as material had been derived from T cells, B-cell-depleted T cells, or PBMCs.

Per the authors' pipeline: Nucleated cell number was recorded as an estimate derived from reference gene primer amplification. Profiled with immunoSEQ multiplex PCR; TCRdb holds only in-frame clones, not every one. The D gene and trimming were derived from the DNA, and the V and J assignments and clone size from that table. The data show about 210,000 clones, with around 86% seen just once and 8.5% to 10% held by the top ten. Participant age was roughly 18 to 95 years, and participants resided in roughly 25 US areas. Participants were placed into cohorts based on the clinical history they reported. V was cut by 6 bases and J by 0 bases, with 12 bases left in between. Looked up from germline, CDR1 is MDHEN and CDR2 is SYDVKM. The CDR3 has 15 amino acids.

The sequence came from a woman between 45 and 60 years old with acute COVID-19. Sequences were obtained from PBMCs or T cells enriched from blood (not recorded which). The gene calls are TRBV28 and TRBJ1-5; weak D call: TRBD1 (5 bases). The CDR3 sequence is CASSRPTGSNQPQHF. For the CDR3, the DNA is TGTGCCAGCAGCCGACCCACAGGTAGCAATCAGCCCCAGCATTTT.